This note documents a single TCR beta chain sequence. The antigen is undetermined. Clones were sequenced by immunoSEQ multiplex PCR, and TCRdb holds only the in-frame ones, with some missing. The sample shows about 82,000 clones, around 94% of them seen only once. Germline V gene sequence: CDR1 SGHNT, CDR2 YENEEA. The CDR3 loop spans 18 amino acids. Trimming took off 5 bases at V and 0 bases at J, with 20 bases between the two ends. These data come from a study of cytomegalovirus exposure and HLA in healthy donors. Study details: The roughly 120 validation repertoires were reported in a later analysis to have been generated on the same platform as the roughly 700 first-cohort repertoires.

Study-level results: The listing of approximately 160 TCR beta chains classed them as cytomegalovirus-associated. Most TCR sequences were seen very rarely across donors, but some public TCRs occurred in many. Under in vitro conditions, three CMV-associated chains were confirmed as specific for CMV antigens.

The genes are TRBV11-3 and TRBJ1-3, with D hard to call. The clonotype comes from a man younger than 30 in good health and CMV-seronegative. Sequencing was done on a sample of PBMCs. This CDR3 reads CASSPSPWTGSSGNTIYF. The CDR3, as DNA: TGTGCCAGCAGCCCTAGCCCTTGGACGGGGTCCTCTGGAAACACCATATATTTT.